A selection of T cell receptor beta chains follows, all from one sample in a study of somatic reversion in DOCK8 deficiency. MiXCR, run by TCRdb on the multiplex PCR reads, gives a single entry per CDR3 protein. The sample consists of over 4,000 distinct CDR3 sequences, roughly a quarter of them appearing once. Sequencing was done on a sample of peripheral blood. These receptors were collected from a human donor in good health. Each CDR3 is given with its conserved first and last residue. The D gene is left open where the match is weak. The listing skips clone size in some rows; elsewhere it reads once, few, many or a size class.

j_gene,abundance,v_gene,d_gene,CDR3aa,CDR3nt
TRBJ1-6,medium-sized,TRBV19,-,CASSIREINSPLHF,TGTGCCAGTAGTATCAGGGAGATAAATTCACCCCTCCACTTT
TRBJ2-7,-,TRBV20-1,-,CNARDSLSGVVYEQYF,TGCAATGCTAGAGACTCCTTATCGGGGGTTGTCTACGAGCAGTACTTC
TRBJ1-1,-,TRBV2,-,CASRGAGTTEAFF,TGTGCCAGCAGGGGAGCAGGGACCACTGAAGCTTTCTTT
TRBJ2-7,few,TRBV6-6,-,CASGVPPYDEQYF,TGTGCCAGTGGGGTCCCTCCTTACGACGAGCAGTACTTC
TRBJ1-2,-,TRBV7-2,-,CASSPGTGRANYGYTF,TGTGCCAGCAGCCCGGGAACAGGCCGGGCTAACTATGGCTACACCTTC
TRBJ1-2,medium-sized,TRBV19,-,CASRTEGGYTF,TGTGCCAGTAGGACAGAGGGAGGCTACACCTTC
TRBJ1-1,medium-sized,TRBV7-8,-,CASSQTWYTEAFF,TGTGCCAGCAGCCAAACTTGGTACACTGAAGCTTTCTTT
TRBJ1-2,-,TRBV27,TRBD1,CASRTTGTGQVWDYGYTF,TGTGCCAGCAGAACCACAGGGACAGGGCAAGTATGGGACTATGGCTACACCTTC
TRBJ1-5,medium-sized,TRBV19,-,CASSITGGMSNQPQHF,TGTGCCAGTAGTATAACAGGAGGGATGTCCAATCAGCCCCAGCATTTT
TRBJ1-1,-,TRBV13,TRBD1,CASSPGQGLTEAFF,TGTGCCAGCAGCCCGGGACAGGGGCTAACCGAAGCTTTCTTT
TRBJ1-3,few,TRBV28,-,CASSLVAGDGNTIYF,TGTGCCAGCAGTTTGGTCGCAGGGGATGGAAACACCATATATTTT
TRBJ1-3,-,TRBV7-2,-,CASSLVSPGAGNTIYF,TGTGCCAGCAGCTTAGTGAGTCCGGGTGCGGGAAACACCATATATTTT
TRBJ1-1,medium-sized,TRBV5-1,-,CASSQWGSTEAFF,TGCGCCAGCAGCCAATGGGGTAGCACTGAAGCTTTCTTT
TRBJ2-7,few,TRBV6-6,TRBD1,CASSYGTGPYEQYF,TGTGCCAGCAGTTACGGGACAGGGCCCTACGAGCAGTACTTC
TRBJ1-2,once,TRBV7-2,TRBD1,CASSLDRTGSNYGYTF,TGTGCCAGCAGCTTAGACCGGACAGGGAGTAACTATGGCTACACCTTC
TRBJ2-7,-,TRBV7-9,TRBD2,CASSLESGTSGGLSYEQYF,TGTGCCAGCAGCTTAGAGTCCGGGACTAGCGGGGGCCTCTCCTACGAGCAGTACTTC
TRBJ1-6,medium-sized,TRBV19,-,CASSLRGLPLHF,TGTGCCAGTAGCCTCAGGGGATTGCCCCTCCACTTT
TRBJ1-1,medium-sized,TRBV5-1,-,CASSLDPGKGTEAFF,TGCGCCAGCAGCTTGGATCCAGGGAAGGGGACTGAAGCTTTCTTT
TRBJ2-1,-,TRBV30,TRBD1,CAWRIGQGAWNEQFF,TGTGCCTGGCGGATCGGGCAGGGGGCGTGGAATGAGCAGTTCTTC
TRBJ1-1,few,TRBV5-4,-,CASSLVRENTEAFF,TGTGCCAGCAGCTTGGTACGAGAGAACACTGAAGCTTTCTTT
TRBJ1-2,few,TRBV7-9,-,CASSELGENYGYTF,TGTGCCAGCAGCGAATTAGGGGAGAACTATGGCTACACCTTC
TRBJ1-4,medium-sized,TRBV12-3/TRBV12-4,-,CASSSSGVGKLFF,TGTGCCAGCAGCTCCTCGGGGGTAGGAAAACTGTTTTTT
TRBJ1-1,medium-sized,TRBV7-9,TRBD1,CASSPGQGNTEAFF,TGTGCCAGCAGCCCTGGACAGGGGAACACTGAAGCTTTCTTT
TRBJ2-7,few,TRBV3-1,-,CASSHSSYEQYF,TGTGCCAGCAGCCATTCCAGCTACGAGCAGTACTTC
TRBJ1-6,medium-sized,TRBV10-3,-,CAISVDVNNSPLHF,TGTGCCATCAGTGTTGACGTTAATAATTCACCCCTCCACTTT
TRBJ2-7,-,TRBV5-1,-,CASSLVLGYEQYF,TGCGCCAGCAGCTTGGTGCTTGGCTACGAGCAGTACTTC
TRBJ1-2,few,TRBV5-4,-,CASSLVWTHRVHGYTF,TGTGCCAGCAGCTTGGTCTGGACTCACCGGGTACATGGCTACACCTTC
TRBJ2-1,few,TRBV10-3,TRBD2,CAISGPGLAGVNEQFF,TGTGCCATCAGTGGGCCGGGACTAGCGGGGGTCAATGAGCAGTTCTTC
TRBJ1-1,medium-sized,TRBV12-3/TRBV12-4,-,CASSFRGGMNTEAFF,TGTGCCAGCAGTTTTCGTGGGGGAATGAACACTGAAGCTTTCTTT
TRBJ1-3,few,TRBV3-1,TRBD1,CASSQGSGTDSGNTIYF,TGTGCCAGCAGCCAAGGCTCCGGGACAGATTCTGGAAACACCATATATTTT
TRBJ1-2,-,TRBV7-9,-,CASSLGGYGYTF,TGTGCCAGCAGCTTAGGAGGCTATGGCTACACCTTC
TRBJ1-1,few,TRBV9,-,CASSPRREGPNTEAFF,TGTGCCAGCAGCCCACGAAGAGAGGGACCGAACACTGAAGCTTTCTTT
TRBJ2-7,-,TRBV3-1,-,CASSLLGEQYF,TGTGCCAGCAGCCTACTGGGGGAGCAGTACTTC
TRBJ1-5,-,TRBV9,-,CASSESDSNQPQHF,TGTGCCAGCAGCGAATCAGATAGCAATCAGCCCCAGCATTTT
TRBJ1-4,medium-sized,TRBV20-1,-,CSARRPEDEKLFF,TGCAGTGCTAGACGGCCAGAGGACGAAAAACTGTTTTTT
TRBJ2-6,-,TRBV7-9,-,CASSSGATDSGANVLTF,TGTGCCAGCAGCTCCGGGGCAACAGACTCTGGGGCCAACGTCCTGACTTTC
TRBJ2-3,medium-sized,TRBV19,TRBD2,CASSASGGASHTQYF,TGTGCCAGTAGTGCTAGCGGGGGGGCCTCACATACGCAGTATTTT
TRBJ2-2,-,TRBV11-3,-,CASSLEGAGELFF,TGTGCCAGCAGCTTAGAAGGGGCCGGGGAGCTGTTTTTT
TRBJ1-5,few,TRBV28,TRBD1,CASSFPPGQSYQPQHF,TGTGCCAGCAGTTTTCCCCCGGGACAGAGCTATCAGCCCCAGCATTTT
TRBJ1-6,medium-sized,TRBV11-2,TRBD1,CASSRHRDRYTYNSPLHF,TGTGCCAGCAGCCGCCACCGGGACAGATATACCTATAATTCACCCCTCCACTTT
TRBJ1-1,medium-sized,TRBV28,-,CASSLSSTNTEAFF,TGTGCCAGCAGTTTATCATCTACCAACACTGAAGCTTTCTTT
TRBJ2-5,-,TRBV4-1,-,CASSPWDGGEETQYF,TGCGCCAGCAGCCCCTGGGATGGAGGGGAAGAGACCCAGTACTTC
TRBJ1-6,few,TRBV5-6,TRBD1,CASSSGQGAEPLHF,TGTGCCAGCAGCTCGGGACAGGGGGCGGAACCCCTCCACTTT
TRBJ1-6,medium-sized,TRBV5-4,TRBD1,CASSPTGDSPLHF,TGTGCCAGCAGCCCGACAGGGGATTCACCCCTCCACTTT
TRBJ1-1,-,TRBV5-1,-,CTSSSPPGNTEAFF,TGCACCAGCAGCTCCCCTCCGGGGAACACTGAAGCTTTCTTT
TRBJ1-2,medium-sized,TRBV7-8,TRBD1,CASSSGQGVLDYGYTF,TGTGCCAGCAGCTCGGGACAGGGGGTACTAGACTATGGCTACACCTTC